This TCR beta chain was observed in a study of T cells expressing NK-cell markers. In the study overall: It was sorted CD3+CD56-NKG2C+, CD3+CD56+NKG2C- and CD3+CD56+NKG2C+ T cells that provided the TCR beta repertoires. Overall study findings and caveats: Of the CD8+ T cell pool in 6 or 7 donors, roughly 1.0-8% was accounted for by dominant NKG2C+ clonotypes.

Libraries used 5'RACE template switching adding universal primer site and UMIs. TCRdb reworked the 5' RACE reads into one entry per CDR3 protein, no DNA. The sample's table shows roughly 380,000 distinct CDR3 sequences. This CDR3 region has 19 residues. Comment on this clonotype: Its antigen is currently unknown.

Material: blood T cells: a sorted CD56 or NKG2C T cell subset, CD4+ or CD8+ T cells, or bulk PBMC T cells (not recorded which). The rearrangement links TRBV21-1 to TRBJ2-4. TRBV21-1 is shown as a pseudogene. The receptor was derived from a man aged 18 to 69 in good health. CDR3 protein: CASSKVGSVLTIAKNIQYF.